These T cell receptor beta chains were read from a single sample in a study of spatial heterogeneity in lung cancer. One entry per CDR3 protein, called by TCRdb with MiXCR from the 5' RACE reads. Of 9,500 to 12,000 distinct CDR3 sequences listed, under 6.5% are singletons. The starting material was PBMCs, obtained at surgery. These receptors were obtained from a male donor with early-stage non-small cell lung cancer. CDR3s include the opening cysteine and the closing phenylalanine or tryptophan. D genes are given only for firm matches. Some rows mark clone size as missing; the rest say once, few, many or name a class of expanded clone.

CDR3 length: 16
D gene: TRBD2
V gene: TRBV20-1
J gene: TRBJ2-5
clone size: -
CDR3 DNA: TGCAGTGCTAGAAGGACTAGCGGGAGGTTACAAGAGACCCAGTACTTC
CDR3 protein: CSARRTSGRLQETQYF

CDR3 length: 14
D gene: -
V gene: TRBV29-1
J gene: TRBJ2-7
clone size: medium-sized
CDR3 DNA: TGCAGCGTGGGGCAGGACAGAGGTATCTACGAGCAGTACTTC
CDR3 protein: CSVGQDRGIYEQYF

CDR3 length: 15
D gene: TRBD1
V gene: TRBV11-2
J gene: TRBJ2-2
clone size: -
CDR3 DNA: TGTGCCAGCAGGCCGACAGGGGGCTCGGGCGGGGAGCTGTTTTTT
CDR3 protein: CASRPTGGSGGELFF

CDR3 length: 14
D gene: -
V gene: TRBV3-1
J gene: TRBJ1-1
clone size: many
CDR3 DNA: TGTGCCAGCAGGTCTTGGCAGATGAACACTGAAGCTTTCTTT
CDR3 protein: CASRSWQMNTEAFF

CDR3 length: 14
D gene: -
V gene: TRBV6-6
J gene: TRBJ1-5
clone size: many
CDR3 DNA: TGTGCCAGCAGTTATATCTCTGGCAATCAGCCCCAGCATTTT
CDR3 protein: CASSYISGNQPQHF

CDR3 length: 13
D gene: TRBD1
V gene: TRBV18
J gene: TRBJ2-5
clone size: many
CDR3 DNA: TGTGCCAGCTCCCGCGGACAGGAAGAGACCCAGTACTTC
CDR3 protein: CASSRGQEETQYF

CDR3 length: 13
D gene: -
V gene: TRBV25-1
J gene: TRBJ1-2
clone size: many
CDR3 DNA: TGTGCCAGCAGTGTTGAGGGCAGCTATGGCTACACCTTC
CDR3 protein: CASSVEGSYGYTF

CDR3 length: 15
D gene: TRBD2
V gene: TRBV27
J gene: TRBJ2-7
clone size: many
CDR3 DNA: TGTGCCAGCAGTTTGGCCGGGACTAGCGACTACGAGCAGTACTTC
CDR3 protein: CASSLAGTSDYEQYF

CDR3 length: 15
D gene: TRBD2
V gene: TRBV4-1
J gene: TRBJ2-1
clone size: medium-sized
CDR3 DNA: TGCGCCAGCAGCGAGACTAGCGGAAACTACAATGAGCAGTTCTTC
CDR3 protein: CASSETSGNYNEQFF

CDR3 length: 14
D gene: -
V gene: TRBV18
J gene: TRBJ2-5
clone size: -
CDR3 DNA: TGTGCCAGCTCACCAAGGGGAGAACAAGAGACCCAGTACTTC
CDR3 protein: CASSPRGEQETQYF

CDR3 length: 11
D gene: -
V gene: TRBV7-2
J gene: TRBJ1-1
clone size: many
CDR3 DNA: TGTGCCAGCAGCATCGGACATAGAGCTTTCTTT
CDR3 protein: CASSIGHRAFF

CDR3 length: 15
D gene: -
V gene: TRBV7-3
J gene: TRBJ2-7
clone size: many
CDR3 DNA: TGTGCCAGCAGCTTATTGGCAGAGGCCTCCTACGAGCAGTACTTC
CDR3 protein: CASSLLAEASYEQYF

CDR3 length: 12
D gene: -
V gene: TRBV28
J gene: TRBJ1-5
clone size: many
CDR3 DNA: TGTGCCAGCAGGGCAGGGAAAACAGCCCAGCATTTT
CDR3 protein: CASRAGKTAQHF

CDR3 length: 16
D gene: -
V gene: TRBV5-5
J gene: TRBJ1-4
clone size: few
CDR3 DNA: TGTGCCAGCAGCTTGGGGTCGGAGGGGATCAATGAAAAACTGTTTTTT
CDR3 protein: CASSLGSEGINEKLFF

CDR3 length: 14
D gene: -
V gene: TRBV6-5
J gene: TRBJ2-3
clone size: medium-sized
CDR3 DNA: TGTGCCAGCAGCCTCAGACAGTCCACAGATACGCAGTATTTT
CDR3 protein: CASSLRQSTDTQYF

CDR3 length: 15
D gene: -
V gene: TRBV5-1
J gene: TRBJ2-3
clone size: many
CDR3 DNA: TGCGCCAGCAGCTTGAGCACAGCGCGCACAGATACGCAGTATTTT
CDR3 protein: CASSLSTARTDTQYF

CDR3 length: 15
D gene: -
V gene: TRBV27
J gene: TRBJ1-2
clone size: many
CDR3 DNA: TGTGCCAGCAGTTTATCTTCGGCGTATTCGTTTGGCTACACCTTC
CDR3 protein: CASSLSSAYSFGYTF

CDR3 length: 15
D gene: TRBD1
V gene: TRBV2
J gene: TRBJ1-2
clone size: -
CDR3 DNA: TGTGCCAGCAGTCCGGACAGGGGGCATAGCTATGGCTACACCTTC
CDR3 protein: CASSPDRGHSYGYTF

CDR3 length: 15
D gene: TRBD2
V gene: TRBV5-1
J gene: TRBJ2-5
clone size: -
CDR3 DNA: TGCGCCAGCAGACTCGGGACTAGCGATCAAGAGACCCAGTACTTC
CDR3 protein: CASRLGTSDQETQYF

CDR3 length: 16
D gene: TRBD1
V gene: TRBV9
J gene: TRBJ1-2
clone size: many
CDR3 DNA: TGTGCCAGCAGCGCCAGCCGGGACAGGGATAACTATGGCTACACCTTC
CDR3 protein: CASSASRDRDNYGYTF

CDR3 length: 14
D gene: -
V gene: TRBV11-1
J gene: TRBJ1-1
clone size: medium-sized
CDR3 DNA: TGTGCCAGCAGTCCCGGACCGTTGAACACTGAAGCTTTCTTT
CDR3 protein: CASSPGPLNTEAFF

CDR3 length: 11
D gene: -
V gene: TRBV11-2
J gene: TRBJ2-7
clone size: many
CDR3 DNA: TGTGCCAGCAGCTTAGCCAACGAGCAGTACTTC
CDR3 protein: CASSLANEQYF

CDR3 length: 11
D gene: -
V gene: TRBV2
J gene: TRBJ1-1
clone size: many
CDR3 DNA: TGTGCCAGCAGTCTTATCTCTGAAGCTTTCTTT
CDR3 protein: CASSLISEAFF

CDR3 length: 13
D gene: -
V gene: TRBV20-1
J gene: TRBJ2-7
clone size: many
CDR3 DNA: TGCAGTGTCCCAGCGGTAGGGATCCACGAGCAGTACTTC
CDR3 protein: CSVPAVGIHEQYF

CDR3 length: 13
D gene: -
V gene: TRBV20-1
J gene: TRBJ2-3
clone size: many
CDR3 DNA: TGCAGTGCTAGTCGAACTAGCACAGATACGCAGTATTTT
CDR3 protein: CSASRTSTDTQYF

CDR3 length: 12
D gene: -
V gene: TRBV20-1
J gene: TRBJ1-1
clone size: many
CDR3 DNA: TGCAGCCTGGGGCGTGTCGGCGCTGAAGCTTTCTTT
CDR3 protein: CSLGRVGAEAFF

CDR3 length: 14
D gene: -
V gene: TRBV19
J gene: TRBJ2-7
clone size: many
CDR3 DNA: TGTGCCAGTAGTATAGGGCACAGCAACTACGAGCAGTACTTC
CDR3 protein: CASSIGHSNYEQYF

CDR3 length: 14
D gene: -
V gene: TRBV5-4
J gene: TRBJ2-5
clone size: medium-sized
CDR3 DNA: TGTGCCAGCAGCTTAGGGCTAGCAGGAGAGACCCAGTACTTC
CDR3 protein: CASSLGLAGETQYF

CDR3 length: 14
D gene: TRBD2
V gene: TRBV7-2
J gene: TRBJ2-7
clone size: many
CDR3 DNA: TGTGCCAGCAGCTCTAGCGGGGGGAGCTACGAGCAGTACTTC
CDR3 protein: CASSSSGGSYEQYF

CDR3 length: 13
D gene: -
V gene: TRBV30
J gene: TRBJ1-5
clone size: -
CDR3 DNA: TGTGCCTGGAGTGGCACAGTCAATCAGCCCCAGCATTTT
CDR3 protein: CAWSGTVNQPQHF

CDR3 length: 14
D gene: TRBD1
V gene: TRBV2
J gene: TRBJ2-7
clone size: few
CDR3 DNA: TGTGCCAGCAGGCCGGGACAGGGGGCGTACGAGCAGTACTTC
CDR3 protein: CASRPGQGAYEQYF

CDR3 length: 14
D gene: TRBD1
V gene: TRBV18
J gene: TRBJ2-7
clone size: -
CDR3 DNA: TGTGCCAGCTCACCCCGGACAGGGGGCTACGAGCAGTACTTC
CDR3 protein: CASSPRTGGYEQYF

CDR3 length: 16
D gene: TRBD2
V gene: TRBV24-1
J gene: TRBJ2-1
clone size: many
CDR3 DNA: TGTGCCACCAGTGATTCGAGCGGGGGCTGGTACAATGAGCAGTTCTTC
CDR3 protein: CATSDSSGGWYNEQFF

CDR3 length: 13
D gene: -
V gene: TRBV11-1
J gene: TRBJ2-5
clone size: many
CDR3 DNA: TGTGCCAGCAGCCGCAGCGGAGGGGAGACCCAGTACTTC
CDR3 protein: CASSRSGGETQYF

CDR3 length: 13
D gene: -
V gene: TRBV5-1
J gene: TRBJ1-1
clone size: many
CDR3 DNA: TGCGCCAGCAGCTTGACGGCCAACACTGAAGCTTTCTTT
CDR3 protein: CASSLTANTEAFF

CDR3 length: 15
D gene: -
V gene: TRBV7-9
J gene: TRBJ2-5
clone size: many
CDR3 DNA: TGTGCCAGCAGCTTAGCGGCGACGGCCCCAGAGACCCAGTACTTC
CDR3 protein: CASSLAATAPETQYF

CDR3 length: 13
D gene: -
V gene: TRBV21-1
J gene: TRBJ2-7
clone size: many
CDR3 DNA: TGTGCCAGCAGCCCACGACAACTCTACGAGCAGTACTTC
CDR3 protein: CASSPRQLYEQYF

CDR3 length: 14
D gene: -
V gene: TRBV20-1
J gene: TRBJ1-3
clone size: -
CDR3 DNA: TGCAGTGCTAGAGCCTCCCGCTCTGGAAACACCATATATTTT
CDR3 protein: CSARASRSGNTIYF

CDR3 length: 12
D gene: -
V gene: TRBV6-6
J gene: TRBJ1-4
clone size: many
CDR3 DNA: TGTGCCAGCAGTTATACGGGTGAAAAACTGTTTTTT
CDR3 protein: CASSYTGEKLFF

CDR3 length: 13
D gene: -
V gene: TRBV4-3
J gene: TRBJ2-5
clone size: medium-sized
CDR3 DNA: TGCGCCAGCAGCCAAGAGGAAAGCACTGCCCAGTACTTC
CDR3 protein: CASSQEESTAQYF

CDR3 length: 15
D gene: -
V gene: TRBV18
J gene: TRBJ2-5
clone size: -
CDR3 DNA: TGTGCCAGCTCACTCAATCCCCTACCCGCGGAGACCCAGTACTTC
CDR3 protein: CASSLNPLPAETQYF

CDR3 length: 20
D gene: -
V gene: TRBV6-5
J gene: TRBJ2-2
clone size: many
CDR3 DNA: TGTGCCAGCAGTTACCCCGGGCGGAGCGGGTCACTTTCGAACACCGGGGAGCTGTTTTTT
CDR3 protein: CASSYPGRSGSLSNTGELFF

CDR3 length: 17
D gene: -
V gene: TRBV7-9
J gene: TRBJ1-4
clone size: many
CDR3 DNA: TGTGCCAGCAGTTTACCCAGGGATTGGGGAACTAATGAAAAACTGTTTTTT
CDR3 protein: CASSLPRDWGTNEKLFF

CDR3 length: 17
D gene: -
V gene: TRBV6-2/TRBV6-3
J gene: TRBJ1-1
clone size: few
CDR3 DNA: TGTGCCAGCAGTTACGGAGCAGGCCCTAGTTTAAGTACTGAAGCTTTCTTT
CDR3 protein: CASSYGAGPSLSTEAFF

CDR3 length: 16
D gene: -
V gene: TRBV5-4
J gene: TRBJ2-7
clone size: few
CDR3 DNA: TGTGCCAGCAGCTTCGCGGGCGGACCCTCGACCTACGAGCAGTACTTC
CDR3 protein: CASSFAGGPSTYEQYF

CDR3 length: 13
D gene: TRBD2
V gene: TRBV10-3
J gene: TRBJ2-1
clone size: few
CDR3 DNA: TGTGCCATCAGCCCCGGGACTAGCAATGAGCAGTTCTTC
CDR3 protein: CAISPGTSNEQFF

CDR3 length: 13
D gene: -
V gene: TRBV19
J gene: TRBJ2-1
clone size: medium-sized
CDR3 DNA: TGTGCCAGTAGTATTTTGGGCTACAATGAGCAGTTCTTC
CDR3 protein: CASSILGYNEQFF

CDR3 length: 17
D gene: -
V gene: TRBV11-2
J gene: TRBJ2-4
clone size: few
CDR3 DNA: TGTGCCAGCAGCCCCCGGGGAGCCGCTTTAGCCAAAAACATTCAGTACTTC
CDR3 protein: CASSPRGAALAKNIQYF